This T cell receptor beta chain is drawn from a study of blood T cell repertoires in COVID-19. Germline V gives CDR1 MNHEY, CDR2 SVGAGI. V was pared by 2 bases and J by 4 bases, with 12 bases between. This CDR3 comprises 14 residues. Sequencing used immunoSEQ multiplex PCR; TCRdb keeps in-frame clones, though not all of them. The sample lists 20,000 or so clones, 65% to 90% seen once, with about two thirds in the top ten. This sequence was found in a man older than 75 with acute or convalescent COVID-19. This chain joins TRBV6-5 and TRBJ2-7; the D gene is possibly TRBD1 (6 bases). Sequencing was done on a sample of peripheral blood. CDR3 in DNA: TGTGCCAGCAGTTACAGTCAGGGGCCTTACGAGCAGTACTTC. Its protein is CASSYSQGPYEQYF.